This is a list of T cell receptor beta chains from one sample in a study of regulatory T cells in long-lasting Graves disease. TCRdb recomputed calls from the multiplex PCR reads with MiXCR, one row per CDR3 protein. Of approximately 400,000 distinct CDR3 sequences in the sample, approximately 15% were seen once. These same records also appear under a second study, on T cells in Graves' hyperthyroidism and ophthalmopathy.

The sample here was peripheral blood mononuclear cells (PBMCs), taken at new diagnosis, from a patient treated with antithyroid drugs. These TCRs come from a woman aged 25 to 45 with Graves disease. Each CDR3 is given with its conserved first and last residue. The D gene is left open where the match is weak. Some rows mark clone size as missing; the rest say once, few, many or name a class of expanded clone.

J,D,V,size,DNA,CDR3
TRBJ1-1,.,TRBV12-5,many,TGTGCTAGTGGACGCACCCGGGACATCCTTTACGCTCAGTTGAACACTGAAGCTTTCTTT,CASGRTRDILYAQLNTEAFF
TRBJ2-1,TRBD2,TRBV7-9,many,TGTGCCAGCAGCCAACGGGGTGGGGGGGTGAATGAGCAGTTCTTC,CASSQRGGGVNEQFF
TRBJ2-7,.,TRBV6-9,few,TGTGCCAGCAGTTTCCAACAGGGTTTGGGCTACGAGCAGTACTTC,CASSFQQGLGYEQYF
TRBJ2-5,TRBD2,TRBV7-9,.,TGTGCCAGCAACCTACCTGGACTAGACGAGACCCAGTACTTC,CASNLPGLDETQYF
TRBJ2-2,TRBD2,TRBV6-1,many,TGTGCCAGCAGCTTAACCCGGGGGGGCGGGGAGCTGTTTTTT,CASSLTRGGGELFF
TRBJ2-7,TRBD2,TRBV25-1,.,TGTGCCAGCAGTGAATATAGCGGGGTATACGAGCAGTACTTC,CASSEYSGVYEQYF
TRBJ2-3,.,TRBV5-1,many,TGCGCCAGCAGCTTGGACAGAACTATCACAGATACGCAGTATTTT,CASSLDRTITDTQYF
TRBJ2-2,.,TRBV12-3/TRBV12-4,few,TGTGCCAGCAGAGCCCAGGGGACCGGGGAGCTGTTTTTT,CASRAQGTGELFF
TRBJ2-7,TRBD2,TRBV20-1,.,TGCAGTGCTAGGCGGGGGATCGAGCAGTACTTC,CSARRGIEQYF
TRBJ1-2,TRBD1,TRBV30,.,TGTGCCTGGAGCCTCACAGGGGGTGGCTACACCTTC,CAWSLTGGGYTF
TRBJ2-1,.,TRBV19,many,TGTGCCAGCAGCTTGGCCATGGGGGAGCAGTTCTTC,CASSLAMGEQFF
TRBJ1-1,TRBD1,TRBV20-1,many,TGCAGTGCAGTAGGGGGCGTGATTGGGACTGAAGCTTTCTTT,CSAVGGVIGTEAFF
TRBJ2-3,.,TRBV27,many,TGTGCCAGCAACCCCCGGGGGGATACGCAGTATTTT,CASNPRGDTQYF
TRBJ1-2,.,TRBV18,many,TGTGCCAGCTCACCAAGTCCGGGAGGGGACTATGGCTACACCTTC,CASSPSPGGDYGYTF
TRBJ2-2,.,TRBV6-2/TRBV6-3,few,TGTGCCAGCAGTTACGCTAGTAACACCGGGGAGCTGTTTTTT,CASSYASNTGELFF
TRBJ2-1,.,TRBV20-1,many,TGCAGTGCTAGATCGTCAGGAGATCTCTATGAGCAGTTCTTC,CSARSSGDLYEQFF
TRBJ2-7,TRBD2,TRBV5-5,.,TGTGCCAGCAGCCTGGGTGACGGCGGGGGGACCTACGAGCAGTACTTC,CASSLGDGGGTYEQYF
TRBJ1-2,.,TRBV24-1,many,TGTGCCACCAGTGATTTGGACAGTAACTATGGCTACACCTTC,CATSDLDSNYGYTF
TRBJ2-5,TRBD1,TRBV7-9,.,TGTGCCAGCAGCAAAAGGACAGGGGAAGAGACCCAGTACTTC,CASSKRTGEETQYF
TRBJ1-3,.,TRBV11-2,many,TGTGCCAGCAGCCCAGACAGGCTCGGCTCTGGAAACACCATATATTTT,CASSPDRLGSGNTIYF
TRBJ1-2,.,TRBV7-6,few,TGTGCCAGCAGCTTATGGGGGCAAGATGGCTACACCTTC,CASSLWGQDGYTF
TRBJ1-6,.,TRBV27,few,TGTGCCAGCACGGGGGGGATCACGTCACCCCTCCACTTT,CASTGGITSPLHF
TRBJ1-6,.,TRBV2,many,TGTGCCAGCAGTCCCCAAGGCAGGACTGGGTCACCCCTCCACTTT,CASSPQGRTGSPLHF
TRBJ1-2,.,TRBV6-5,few,TGTGCCAGCAGTTCGGACACCATTATGGGGGGCTACACCTTC,CASSSDTIMGGYTF
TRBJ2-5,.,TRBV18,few,TGTGCCAGCTCACCACCTTCGGACGAGACCCAGTACTTC,CASSPPSDETQYF
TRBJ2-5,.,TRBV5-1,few,TGCGCCAGCAGCTTCGGGGGGCGTCAAGAGACCCAGTACTTC,CASSFGGRQETQYF
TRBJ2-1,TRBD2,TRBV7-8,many,TGTGCCAGCAGGGGTAGCGGGAGAGACTACAATGAGCAGTTCTTC,CASRGSGRDYNEQFF
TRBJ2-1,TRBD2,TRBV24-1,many,TGTGCCACCAGTGATAGGTGGCGGGAGGTCAATGAGCAGTTCTTC,CATSDRWREVNEQFF
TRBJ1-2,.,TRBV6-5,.,TGTGCCAGCAGTTCCCATGCGGCGGCCTACTATGGCTACACCTTC,CASSSHAAAYYGYTF
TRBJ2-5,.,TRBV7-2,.,TGTGCCAGCAGCTCCCAGGACTTTAAAGAGACCCAGTACTTC,CASSSQDFKETQYF
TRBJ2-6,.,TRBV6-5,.,TGTGCCAGCAGTTACCCTATCAGTTGGGGCCCCCGGGGTGGGGCCAACGTCCTGACTTTC,CASSYPISWGPRGGANVLTF
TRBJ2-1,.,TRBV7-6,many,TGTGCCAGCAGCTTATTTAACTCGGCGGGGGCGGGGTACAATGAGCAGTTCTTC,CASSLFNSAGAGYNEQFF
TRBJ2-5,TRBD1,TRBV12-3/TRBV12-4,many,TGTGCCAGCAGTGGGGACAGAGCCGAAGAGACCCAGTACTTC,CASSGDRAEETQYF
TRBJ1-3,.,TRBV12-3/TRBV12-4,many,TGTGCCAGCAGTTTAAGAGGGGGGAGCTCTGGAAACACCATATATTTT,CASSLRGGSSGNTIYF
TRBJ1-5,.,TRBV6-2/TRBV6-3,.,TGTGCCAGCAGTGAACAGGCAGGGGGCAATCAGCCCCAGCATTTT,CASSEQAGGNQPQHF